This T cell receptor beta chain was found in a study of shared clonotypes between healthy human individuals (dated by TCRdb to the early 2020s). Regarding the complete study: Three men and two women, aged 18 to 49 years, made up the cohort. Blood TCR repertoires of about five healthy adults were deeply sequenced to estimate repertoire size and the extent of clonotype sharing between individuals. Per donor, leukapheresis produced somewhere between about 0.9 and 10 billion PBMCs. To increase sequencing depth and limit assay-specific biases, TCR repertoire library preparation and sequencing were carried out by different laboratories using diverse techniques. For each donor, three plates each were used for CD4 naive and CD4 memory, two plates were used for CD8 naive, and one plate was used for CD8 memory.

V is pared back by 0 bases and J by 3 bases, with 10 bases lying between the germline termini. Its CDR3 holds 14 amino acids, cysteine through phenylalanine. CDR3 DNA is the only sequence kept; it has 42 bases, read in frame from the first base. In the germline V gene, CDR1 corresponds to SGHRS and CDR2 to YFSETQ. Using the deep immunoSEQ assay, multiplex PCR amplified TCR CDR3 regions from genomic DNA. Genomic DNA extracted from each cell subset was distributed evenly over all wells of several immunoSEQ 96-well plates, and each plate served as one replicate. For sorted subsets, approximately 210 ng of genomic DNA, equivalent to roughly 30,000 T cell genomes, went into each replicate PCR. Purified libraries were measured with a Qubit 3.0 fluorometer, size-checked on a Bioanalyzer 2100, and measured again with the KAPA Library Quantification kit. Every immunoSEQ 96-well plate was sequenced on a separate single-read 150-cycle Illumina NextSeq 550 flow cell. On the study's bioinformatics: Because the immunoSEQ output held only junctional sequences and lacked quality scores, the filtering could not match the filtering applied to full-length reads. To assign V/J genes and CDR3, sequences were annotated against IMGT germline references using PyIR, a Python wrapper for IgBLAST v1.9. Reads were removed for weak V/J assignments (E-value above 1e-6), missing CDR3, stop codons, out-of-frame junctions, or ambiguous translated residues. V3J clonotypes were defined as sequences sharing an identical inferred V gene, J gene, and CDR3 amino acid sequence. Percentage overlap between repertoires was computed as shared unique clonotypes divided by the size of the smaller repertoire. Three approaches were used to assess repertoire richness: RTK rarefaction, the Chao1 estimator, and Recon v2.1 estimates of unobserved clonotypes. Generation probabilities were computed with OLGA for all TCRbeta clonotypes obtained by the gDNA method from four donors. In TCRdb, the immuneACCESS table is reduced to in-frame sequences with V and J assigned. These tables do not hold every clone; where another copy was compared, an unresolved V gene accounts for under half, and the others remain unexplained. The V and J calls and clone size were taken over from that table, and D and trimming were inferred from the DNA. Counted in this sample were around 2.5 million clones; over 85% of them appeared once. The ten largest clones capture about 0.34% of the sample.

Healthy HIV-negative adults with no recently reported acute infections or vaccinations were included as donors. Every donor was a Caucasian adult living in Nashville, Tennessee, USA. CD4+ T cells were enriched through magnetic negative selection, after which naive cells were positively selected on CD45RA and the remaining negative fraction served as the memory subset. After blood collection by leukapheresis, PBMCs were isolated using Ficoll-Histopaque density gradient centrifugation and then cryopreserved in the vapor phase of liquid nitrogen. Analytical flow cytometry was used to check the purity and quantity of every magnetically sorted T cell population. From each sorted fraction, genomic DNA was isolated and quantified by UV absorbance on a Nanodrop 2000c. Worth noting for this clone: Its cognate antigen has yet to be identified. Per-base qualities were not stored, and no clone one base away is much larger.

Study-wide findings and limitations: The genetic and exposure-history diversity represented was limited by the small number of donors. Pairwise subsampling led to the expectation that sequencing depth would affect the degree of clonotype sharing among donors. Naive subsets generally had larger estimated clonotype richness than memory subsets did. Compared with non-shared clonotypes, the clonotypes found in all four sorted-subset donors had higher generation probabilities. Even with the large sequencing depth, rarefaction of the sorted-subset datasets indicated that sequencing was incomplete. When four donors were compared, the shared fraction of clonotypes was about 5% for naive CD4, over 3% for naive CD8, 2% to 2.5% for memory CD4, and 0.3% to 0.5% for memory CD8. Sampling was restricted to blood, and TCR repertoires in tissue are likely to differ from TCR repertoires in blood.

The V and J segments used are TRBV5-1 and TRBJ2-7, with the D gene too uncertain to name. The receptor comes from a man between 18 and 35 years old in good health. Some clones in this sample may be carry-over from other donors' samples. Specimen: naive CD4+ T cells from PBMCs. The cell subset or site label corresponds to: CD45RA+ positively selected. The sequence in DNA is TGCGCCAGCAGCTTGGCCGGTTTGGGCTACGAGCAGTACTTC. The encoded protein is CASSLAGLGYEQYF. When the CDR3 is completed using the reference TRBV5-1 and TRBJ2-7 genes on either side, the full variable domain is KAGVTQTPRYLIKTRGQQVTLSCSPISGHRSVSWYQQTPGQGLQFLFEYFSETQRNKGNFPGRFSGRQFSNSRSEMNVSTLELGDSALYLCASSLAGLGYEQYFGPGTRLTVT.